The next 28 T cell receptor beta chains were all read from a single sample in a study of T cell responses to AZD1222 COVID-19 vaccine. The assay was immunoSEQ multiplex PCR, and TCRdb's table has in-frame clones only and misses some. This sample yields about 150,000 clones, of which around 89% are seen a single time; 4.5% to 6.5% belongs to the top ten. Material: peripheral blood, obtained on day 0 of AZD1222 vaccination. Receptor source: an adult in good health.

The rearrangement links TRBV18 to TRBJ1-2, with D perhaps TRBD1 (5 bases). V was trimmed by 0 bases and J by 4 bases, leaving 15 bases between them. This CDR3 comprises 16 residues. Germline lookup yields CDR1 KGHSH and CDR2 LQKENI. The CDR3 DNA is TGTGCCAGCTCACCACCGTCAGGGTATGGCCCCTATGGCTACACCTTC. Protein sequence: CASSPPSGYGPYGYTF.

DNA of the CDR3: TGCGCCAGCAGGGCTTTTATGGGTCCGTATGGCTACACCTTC. This codes for CASRAFMGPYGYTF. The V call is TRBV5-1, the J call TRBJ1-2; no definite D call. Trimming cost V 5 bases and J 5 bases, with 16 bases left between them. The CDR3 contains 14 residues. The germline V gene has CDR1 SGHRS and CDR2 YFSETQ. The whole variable domain, filled in from reference TRBV5-1 and TRBJ1-2, reads KAGVTQTPRYLIKTRGQQVTLSCSPISGHRSVSWYQQTPGQGLQFLFEYFSETQRNKGNFPGRFSGRQFSNSRSEMNVSTLELGDSALYLCASRAFMGPYGYTFGSGTRLTVV.

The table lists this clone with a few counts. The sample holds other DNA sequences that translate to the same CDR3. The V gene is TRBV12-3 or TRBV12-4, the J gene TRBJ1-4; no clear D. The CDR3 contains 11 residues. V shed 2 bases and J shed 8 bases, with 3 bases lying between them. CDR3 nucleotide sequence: TGTGCCAGCAGTTTAAACGAAAAACTGTTTTTT. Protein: CASSLNEKLFF.

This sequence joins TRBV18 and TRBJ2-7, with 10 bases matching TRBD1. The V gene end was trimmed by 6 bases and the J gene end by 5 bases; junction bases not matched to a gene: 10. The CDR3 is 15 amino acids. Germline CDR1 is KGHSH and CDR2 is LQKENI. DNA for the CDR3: TGTGCCAGCTCGACGCAGGGACAGGGGCGCGACGAGCAGTACTTC. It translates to CASSTQGQGRDEQYF.

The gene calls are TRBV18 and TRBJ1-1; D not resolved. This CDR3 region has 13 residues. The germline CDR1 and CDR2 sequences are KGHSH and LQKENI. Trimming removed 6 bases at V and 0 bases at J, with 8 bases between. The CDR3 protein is CASSDQMNTEAFF. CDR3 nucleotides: TGTGCCAGCTCGGATCAGATGAACACTGAAGCTTTCTTT. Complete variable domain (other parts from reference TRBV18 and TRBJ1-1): NAGVMQNPRHLVRRRGQEARLRCSPMKGHSHVYWYRQLPEEGLKFMVYLQKENIIDESGMPKERFSAEFPKEGPSILRIQQVVRGDSAAYFCASSDQMNTEAFFGQGTRLTVV.

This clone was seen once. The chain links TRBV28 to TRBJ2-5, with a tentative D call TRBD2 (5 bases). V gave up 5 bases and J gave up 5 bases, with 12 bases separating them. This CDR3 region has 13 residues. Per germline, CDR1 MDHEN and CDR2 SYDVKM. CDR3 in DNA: TGTGCCAGCAGTCCCGGAGGAAGGGAGACCCAGTACTTC. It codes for CASSPGGRETQYF.

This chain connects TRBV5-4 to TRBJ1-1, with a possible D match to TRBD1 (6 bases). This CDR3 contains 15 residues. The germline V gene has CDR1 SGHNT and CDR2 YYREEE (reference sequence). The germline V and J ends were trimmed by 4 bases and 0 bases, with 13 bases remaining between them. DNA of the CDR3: TGTGCCAGCAGCGAGACAGGAGCTATGAACACTGAAGCTTTCTTT. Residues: CASSETGAMNTEAFF.

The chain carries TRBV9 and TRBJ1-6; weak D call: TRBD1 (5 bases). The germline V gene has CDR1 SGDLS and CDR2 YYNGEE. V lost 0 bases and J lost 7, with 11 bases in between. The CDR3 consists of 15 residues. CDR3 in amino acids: CASSVGWGNNSPLHF. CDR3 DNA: TGTGCCAGCAGCGTAGGGTGGGGGAACAATTCACCCCTCCACTTT. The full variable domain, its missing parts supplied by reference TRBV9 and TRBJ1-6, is DSGVTQTPKHLITATGQRVTLRCSPRSGDLSVYWYQQSLDQGLQFLIQYYNGEERAKGNILERFSAQQFPDLHSELNLSSLELGDSALYFCASSVGWGNNSPLHFGNGTRLTVT.

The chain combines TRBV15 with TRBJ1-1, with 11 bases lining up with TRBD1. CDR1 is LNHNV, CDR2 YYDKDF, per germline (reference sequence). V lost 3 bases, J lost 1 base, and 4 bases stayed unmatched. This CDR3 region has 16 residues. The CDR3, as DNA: TGTGCCACCAGCAGGGGACAGGGGGTTTGGAACACTGAAGCTTTCTTT. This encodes CATSRGQGVWNTEAFF.

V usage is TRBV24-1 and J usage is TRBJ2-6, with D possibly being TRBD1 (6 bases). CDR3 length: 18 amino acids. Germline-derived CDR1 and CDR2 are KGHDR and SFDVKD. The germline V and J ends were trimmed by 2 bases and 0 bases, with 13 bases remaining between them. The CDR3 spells CATSDSDRYRSGANVLTF. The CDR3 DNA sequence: TGTGCCACCAGTGATTCTGACAGGTACCGCTCTGGGGCCAACGTCCTGACTTTC.

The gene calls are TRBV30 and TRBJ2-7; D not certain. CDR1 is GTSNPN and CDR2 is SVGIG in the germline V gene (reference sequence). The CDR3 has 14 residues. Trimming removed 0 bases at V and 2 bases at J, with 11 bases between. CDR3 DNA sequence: TGTGCCTGGAGTGTAAGTAGGCAGACCTACGAGCAGTACTTC. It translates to CAWSVSRQTYEQYF. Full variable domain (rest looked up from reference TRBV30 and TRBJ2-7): SQTIHQWPATLVQPVGSPLSLECTVEGTSNPNLYWYRQAAGRGLQLLFYSVGIGQISSEVPQNLSASRPQDRQFILSSKKLLLSDSGFYLCAWSVSRQTYEQYFGPGTRLTVT.

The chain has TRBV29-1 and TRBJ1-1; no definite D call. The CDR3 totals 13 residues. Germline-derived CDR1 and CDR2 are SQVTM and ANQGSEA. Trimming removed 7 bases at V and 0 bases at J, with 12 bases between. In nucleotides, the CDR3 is TGCAGCGCTCAAGGAGCCATGAACACTGAAGCTTTCTTT. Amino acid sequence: CSAQGAMNTEAFF.

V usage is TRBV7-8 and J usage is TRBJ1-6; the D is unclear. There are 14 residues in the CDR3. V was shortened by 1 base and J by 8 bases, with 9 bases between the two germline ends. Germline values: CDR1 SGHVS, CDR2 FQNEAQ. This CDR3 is CASSLELRYSPLHF. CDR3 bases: TGTGCCAGCAGCTTAGAGCTTAGGTATTCACCCCTCCACTTT. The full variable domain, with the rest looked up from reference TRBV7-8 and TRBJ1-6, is GAGVSQSPRYKVAKRGQDVALRCDPISGHVSLFWYQQALGQGPEFLTYFQNEAQLDKSGLPSDRFFAERPEGSVSTLKIQRTQQEDSAVYLCASSLELRYSPLHFGNGTRLTVT.

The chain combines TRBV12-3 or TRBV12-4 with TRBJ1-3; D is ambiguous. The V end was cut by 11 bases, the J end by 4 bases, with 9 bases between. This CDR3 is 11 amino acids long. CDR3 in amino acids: CASGSGNTIYF. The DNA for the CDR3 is TGTGCCTCTGGTTCCGGAAACACCATATATTTT.

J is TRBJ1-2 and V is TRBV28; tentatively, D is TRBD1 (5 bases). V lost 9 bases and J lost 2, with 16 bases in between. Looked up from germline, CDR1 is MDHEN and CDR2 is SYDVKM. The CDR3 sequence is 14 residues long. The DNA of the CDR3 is TGTGCCAGTGATCGTCGGGGCTTAAACTATGGCTACACCTTC. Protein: CASDRRGLNYGYTF.

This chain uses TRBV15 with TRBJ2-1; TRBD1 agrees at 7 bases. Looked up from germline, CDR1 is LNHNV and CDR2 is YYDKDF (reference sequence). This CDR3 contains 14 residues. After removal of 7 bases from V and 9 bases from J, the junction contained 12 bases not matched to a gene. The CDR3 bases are TGTGCCACCAAGTCGACAGGGTTAAGTTTTGAGCAGTTCTTC. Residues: CATKSTGLSFEQFF.

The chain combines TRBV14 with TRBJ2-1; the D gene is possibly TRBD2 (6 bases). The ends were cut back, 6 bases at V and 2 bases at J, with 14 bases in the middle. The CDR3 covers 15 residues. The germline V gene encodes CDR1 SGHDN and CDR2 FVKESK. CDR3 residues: CASSFARLAYNEQFF. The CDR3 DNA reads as TGTGCCAGCAGTTTCGCGAGACTAGCCTACAATGAGCAGTTCTTC.

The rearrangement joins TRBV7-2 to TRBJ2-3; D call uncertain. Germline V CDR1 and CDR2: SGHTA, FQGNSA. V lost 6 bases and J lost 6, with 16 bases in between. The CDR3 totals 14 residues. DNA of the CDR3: TGTGCCAGCAGTCGCCTAGTTACCGTGGATACGCAGTATTTT. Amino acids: CASSRLVTVDTQYF.

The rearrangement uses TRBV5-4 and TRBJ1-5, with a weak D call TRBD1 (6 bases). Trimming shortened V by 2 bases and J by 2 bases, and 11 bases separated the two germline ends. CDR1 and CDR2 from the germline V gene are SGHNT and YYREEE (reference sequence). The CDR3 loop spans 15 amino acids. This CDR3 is CASSLAGAGNQPQHF. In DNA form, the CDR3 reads TGTGCCAGCAGCTTAGCGGGGGCGGGCAATCAGCCCCAGCATTTT.

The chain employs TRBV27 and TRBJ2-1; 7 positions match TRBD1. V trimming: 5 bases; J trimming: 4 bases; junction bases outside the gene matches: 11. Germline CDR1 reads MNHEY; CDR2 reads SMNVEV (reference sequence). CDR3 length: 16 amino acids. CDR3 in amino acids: CASSRPTGIKYNEQFF. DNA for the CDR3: TGTGCCAGCAGTCGACCGACAGGGATTAAGTACAATGAGCAGTTCTTC.

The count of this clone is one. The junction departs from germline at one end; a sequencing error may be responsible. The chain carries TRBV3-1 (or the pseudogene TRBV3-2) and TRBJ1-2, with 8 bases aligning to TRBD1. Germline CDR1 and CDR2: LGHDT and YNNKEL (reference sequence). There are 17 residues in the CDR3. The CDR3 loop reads CASSQHQKDRANHGYTF. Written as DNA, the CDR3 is TGTGCCAGCAGCCAACATCAGAAGGACAGGGCTAACCATGGCTACACCTTC.

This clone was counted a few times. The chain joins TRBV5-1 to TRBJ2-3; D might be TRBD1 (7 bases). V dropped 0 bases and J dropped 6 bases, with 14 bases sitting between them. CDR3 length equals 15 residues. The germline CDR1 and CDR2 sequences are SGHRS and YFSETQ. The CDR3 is CASSLAPGGQDTQYF. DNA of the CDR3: TGCGCCAGCAGCTTGGCACCAGGGGGGCAGGATACGCAGTATTTT.

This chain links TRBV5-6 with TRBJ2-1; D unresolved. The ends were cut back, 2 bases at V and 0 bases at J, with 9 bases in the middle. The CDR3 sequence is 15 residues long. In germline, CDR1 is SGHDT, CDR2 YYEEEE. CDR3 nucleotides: TGTGCCAGCAGCTTTGGCGGCCGCTCCTACAATGAGCAGTTCTTC. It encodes CASSFGGRSYNEQFF.

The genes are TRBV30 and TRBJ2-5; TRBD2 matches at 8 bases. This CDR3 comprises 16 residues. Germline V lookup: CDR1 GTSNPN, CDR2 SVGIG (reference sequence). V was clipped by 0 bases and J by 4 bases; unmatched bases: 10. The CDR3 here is CAWSVHGREVPETQYF. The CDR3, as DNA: TGTGCCTGGAGTGTACACGGGCGGGAGGTCCCAGAGACCCAGTACTTC.

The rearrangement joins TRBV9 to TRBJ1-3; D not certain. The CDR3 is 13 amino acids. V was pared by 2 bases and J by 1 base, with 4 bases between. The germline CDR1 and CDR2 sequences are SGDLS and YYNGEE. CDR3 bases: TGTGCCAGCAGCGTTGCATCTGGAAACACCATATATTTT. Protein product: CASSVASGNTIYF. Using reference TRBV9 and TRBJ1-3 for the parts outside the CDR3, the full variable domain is DSGVTQTPKHLITATGQRVTLRCSPRSGDLSVYWYQQSLDQGLQFLIQYYNGEERAKGNILERFSAQQFPDLHSELNLSSLELGDSALYFCASSVASGNTIYFGEGSWLTVV.

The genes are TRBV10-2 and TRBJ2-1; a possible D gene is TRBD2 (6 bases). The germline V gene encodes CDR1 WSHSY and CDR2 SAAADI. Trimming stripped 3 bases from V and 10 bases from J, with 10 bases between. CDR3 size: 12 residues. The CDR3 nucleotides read TGCGCCAGCAGTGATCCGGGGAGGGAGCAGTTCTTC. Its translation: CASSDPGREQFF.

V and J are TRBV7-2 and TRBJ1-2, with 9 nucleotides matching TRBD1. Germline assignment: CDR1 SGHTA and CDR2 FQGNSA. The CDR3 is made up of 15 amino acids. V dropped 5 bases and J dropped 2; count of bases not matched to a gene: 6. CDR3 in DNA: TGTGCCAGCAGCCCGAGGACAGGGGACAACTATGGCTACACCTTC. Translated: CASSPRTGDNYGYTF.

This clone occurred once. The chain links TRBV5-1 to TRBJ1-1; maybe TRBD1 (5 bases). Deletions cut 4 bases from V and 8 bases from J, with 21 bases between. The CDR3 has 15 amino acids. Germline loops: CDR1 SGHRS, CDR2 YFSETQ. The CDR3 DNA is TGCGCCAGCAGCCCCAAGGACGGGACGGAGGGCGAAGCTTTCTTT. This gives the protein CASSPKDGTEGEAFF.